The 17 T cell receptor beta chains given below trace back to one sample, sequenced in a study of cytomegalovirus exposure and HLA in healthy donors. Sequencing used immunoSEQ multiplex PCR; TCRdb keeps in-frame clones, though not all of them. The sample comprises more than 70,000 clones, 90% to 96% of which are singletons, and around 1.6% rests with the top ten. The sequenced sample consisted of PBMCs. The receptors were gathered from a man in his late teens or twenties in good health and CMV-seropositive.

This clone appeared once. The V and J genes are TRBV11-2 and TRBJ1-3; D unresolved. The ends were cut back, 4 bases at V and 3 bases at J, with 4 bases in the middle. CDR3 length: 12 residues. Per germline, CDR1 SGHAT and CDR2 FQNNGV. The CDR3 loop is CASSSYGNTIYF. The CDR3 nucleotides are TGTGCCAGCAGCTCCTATGGAAACACCATATATTTT.

The chain employs TRBV6-5 and TRBJ2-2, with D possibly TRBD1 on 6 matching bases. The CDR3 has 16 amino acids. Germline V lookup: CDR1 MNHEY, CDR2 SVGAGI. The ends were cut back, 2 bases at V and 6 bases at J, with 16 bases in the middle. The CDR3 region is CASSYEGEPQAGELFF. The CDR3, as DNA: TGTGCCAGCAGTTACGAGGGGGAGCCCCAGGCCGGGGAGCTGTTTTTT.

The chain uses TRBV5-1 and TRBJ2-2, with D perhaps matching TRBD1 (6 bases). V was shortened by 3 bases and J by 1 base, with 7 bases between the two germline ends. The V gene's germline CDR1 is SGHRS and CDR2 YFSETQ. CDR3 length: 14 residues. The CDR3 DNA is TGCGCCAGCAGCTGGGGACAGAACACCGGGGAGCTGTTTTTT. It yields the protein CASSWGQNTGELFF.

J is TRBJ2-5 and V is TRBV5-1; D is possibly TRBD1 (6 bases). The V end lost 4 bases, the J end lost 2 bases, and 15 bases lay between the germline ends. CDR1 and CDR2 from the germline V gene are SGHRS and YFSETQ. This CDR3 contains 15 residues. The CDR3 nucleotides read TGCGCCAGCAGCGAGGGGACAAGGGGACAAGAGACCCAGTACTTC. It yields the protein CASSEGTRGQETQYF.

The chain carries TRBV27 and TRBJ2-7; 8 positions match TRBD2. Germline lookup yields CDR1 MNHEY and CDR2 SMNVEV (reference sequence). This CDR3 is 14 amino acids long. V dropped 3 bases and J dropped 4; count of bases not matched to a gene: 5. Written as DNA, the CDR3 is TGTGCCAGCAGTTTGATTAGCGGGGCTTACGAGCAGTACTTC. This sequence encodes CASSLISGAYEQYF.

The chain links TRBV6-1 to TRBJ1-2; no reliable D call. Looked up from germline, CDR1 is MNHNS and CDR2 is SASEGT. The germline V and J ends were trimmed by 0 bases and 4 bases, with 12 bases remaining between them. CDR3 length equals 15 residues. This chain's CDR3 is CASSEAGHDTYGYTF. For the CDR3, the DNA is TGTGCCAGCAGTGAAGCTGGCCATGACACCTATGGCTACACCTTC.

This clone showed up just once. This rearrangement joins TRBV18 to TRBJ2-1, with 9 nucleotides matching TRBD2. The CDR3 length is 14 residues. Germline CDR1 KGHSH, CDR2 LQKENI. Trimming took 6 bases from V and 6 from J; bases not matched to a gene: 6. CDR3 sequence (DNA): TGTGCCAGCTCCTTAGCGGGAGCCCGCAATGAGCAGTTCTTC. Translating it yields CASSLAGARNEQFF.

The CDR3 sequence is CASSQSKSQSTDTQYF. DNA of the CDR3: TGCGCCAGCAGTCAATCGAAATCCCAGAGCACAGATACGCAGTATTTT. This chain joins TRBV23-1 and TRBJ2-3; D gene ambiguous. TRBV23-1 is given ORF status, its function remaining uncertain. V shed 0 bases and J shed 0 bases, with 10 bases lying between them. This CDR3 spans 16 amino acids.

This chain uses TRBV7-2 with TRBJ1-5, with 10 bases matching TRBD1. V lost 6 bases and J lost 4; bases outside the gene matches: 6. From germline, CDR1 is SGHTA and CDR2 FQGNSA. The CDR3 covers 15 residues. The CDR3 region is CASRLDRGINQPQHF. CDR3 sequence (DNA): TGTGCCAGCAGATTGGACAGGGGGATTAATCAGCCCCAGCATTTT.

This sequence joins TRBV11-3 and TRBJ2-1; the match to TRBD2 covers 13 bases. The CDR3 is made up of 15 amino acids. Trimming cost V 5 bases and J 4 bases; bases outside gene matches: 2. Per the germline V gene, CDR1 is SGHNT and CDR2 is YENEEA. The CDR3 DNA sequence: TGTGCCAGCAGCGAGGGACTAGCGGGGTACAATGAGCAGTTCTTC. This codes for CASSEGLAGYNEQFF.

CDR3 bases: TGTGCCAGCAGTTTTTGGGGAGTAGGATCGTACGAGCAGTACTTC. As protein: CASSFWGVGSYEQYF. V usage is TRBV27 and J usage is TRBJ2-7; tentatively, D is TRBD2 (5 bases). V lost 3 bases and J 4 bases, leaving 16 bases between the germline ends. Looked up from germline, CDR1 is MNHEY and CDR2 is SMNVEV (reference sequence). The CDR3 runs to 15 residues.

This clone appeared once. This chain connects TRBV28 to TRBJ1-2; TRBD1 might be the D (5 bases). This CDR3 contains 13 residues. The germline V gene encodes CDR1 MDHEN and CDR2 SYDVKM. Trimming took 9 bases from V and 0 from J, leaving 11 bases between them. Here the CDR3 reads CASGRGSNYGYTF. The CDR3 DNA reads TGTGCCAGTGGAAGGGGCTCTAACTATGGCTACACCTTC.

The rearrangement links TRBV18 to TRBJ2-1; D is unresolved. Germline lookup yields CDR1 KGHSH and CDR2 LQKENI. V was shortened by 0 bases and J by 0 bases, with 12 bases between the two germline ends. This CDR3 is 17 amino acids long. DNA for the CDR3: TGTGCCAGCTCACCACCTGACTCTCCTAGCTCCTACAATGAGCAGTTCTTC. Translation gives CASSPPDSPSSYNEQFF.

The genes are TRBV13 and TRBJ2-1; D is uncertain. The CDR3 is made up of 13 amino acids. The germline gives CDR1 PRHDT, CDR2 FYEKMQ (reference sequence). Trimming shortened V by 4 bases and J by 0 bases, and 4 bases separated the two germline ends. Here the CDR3 DNA reads TGTGCCAGCAGCTATAGCTCCTACAATGAGCAGTTCTTC. Translation: CASSYSSYNEQFF.

The V call is TRBV25-1, the J call TRBJ2-7, with TRBD1 matching 7 bases. Per the germline V gene, CDR1 is MGHDK and CDR2 is SYGVNS. V lost 2 bases and J lost 2; bases outside the gene matches: 9. CDR3 length equals 16 residues. As DNA, the CDR3 is TGTGCCAGCAGTGAAATTAAGGGACAGTTTCCCTACGAGCAGTACTTC. Its translation is CASSEIKGQFPYEQYF.

V and J are TRBV19 and TRBJ1-1; 7 nucleotides align to TRBD1. After removal of 3 bases from V and 5 bases from J, the junction contained 3 bases not matched to a gene. The CDR3 covers 13 residues. CDR1 is LNHDA, CDR2 SQIVND, per germline (reference sequence). The CDR3 loop reads CASSMQGVTEAFF. The CDR3 DNA reads TGTGCCAGTAGTATGCAGGGGGTGACTGAAGCTTTCTTT.

The rearrangement uses TRBV23-1 and TRBJ2-7, with D maybe TRBD2 (7 bases). TRBV23-1 is identified as an open reading frame with a role that is uncertain. With 7 bases removed from V and 7 bases from J, the gap between germline ends came to 26 bases. The CDR3 is 16 amino acids. The CDR3 loop is CASILGGDNFAREQYF. For the CDR3, the DNA is TGCGCCAGCATCCTAGGGGGGGACAACTTTGCGCGGGAGCAGTACTTC.